Sequencing of this T cell receptor (beta chain) was carried out in a study of T cell changes during pregnancy in multiple sclerosis. V was shortened by 5 bases and J by 1 base, with 20 bases between the two germline ends. Germline V gene sequence: CDR1 MDHEN, CDR2 SYDVKM. This CDR3 region has 18 residues. Sequencing used immunoSEQ multiplex PCR; TCRdb keeps in-frame clones, though not all of them. This sample has roughly 37,000 clones, with around 91% found just once. The material sequenced was CD4+ T cells from peripheral blood mononuclear cells, taken in the second trimester of pregnancy. This receptor was taken from a female donor in good health, enrolled as a control in a pregnancy study. The rearrangement joins TRBV28 to TRBJ2-2; TRBD2 might be the D (7 bases). CDR3: CASSPPRGAERNTGELFF. CDR3 in DNA: TGTGCCAGCAGTCCCCCCCGGGGGGCGGAGAGGAACACCGGGGAGCTGTTTTTT.